These T cell receptor beta chains were read from a single sample in a study of shared clonotypes between healthy human individuals. Sequenced by immunoSEQ multiplex PCR; TCRdb stores in-frame clones only, minus some. The sample has about 380,000 clones; around 96% are singletons. The sample was memory CD8+ T cells sorted from blood. The receptor source for this set is a man between 25 and 39 years old in good health. Each CDR3 is given with its conserved first and last residue. The D gene is left open where the match is weak.

V	D	J	CDR3	DNA
TRBV30	.	TRBJ2-7	CAWSKGITSYEQYF	TGTGCCTGGAGCAAGGGCATAACCTCCTACGAGCAGTACTTC
TRBV18	TRBD2	TRBJ2-7	CASSPVASGTYEQYF	TGTGCCAGCTCACCAGTGGCTAGCGGTACCTACGAGCAGTACTTC
TRBV11-2	.	TRBJ2-1	CASSLSGSYNEQFF	TGTGCCAGCAGCTTATCGGGCTCCTACAATGAGCAGTTCTTC
TRBV28	.	TRBJ2-7	CASRTGAPYEQYF	TGTGCCAGCAGGACCGGGGCTCCCTACGAGCAGTACTTC
TRBV5-6	TRBD2	TRBJ2-2	CASSLRLSTSSTGELFF	TGTGCCAGCAGCTTGAGGCTCTCGACTAGCTCCACCGGGGAGCTGTTTTTT
TRBV28	.	TRBJ1-5	CASSLELRVQEPNQPQHF	TGTGCCAGCAGTTTAGAACTTCGAGTGCAGGAGCCCAATCAGCCCCAGCATTTT
TRBV5-1	TRBD2	TRBJ2-3	CASSLGASGRYGTDTQYF	TGCGCCAGCAGCTTGGGGGCTAGCGGGAGGTATGGCACAGATACGCAGTATTTT
TRBV27	.	TRBJ2-1	CASSLGTPEYNEQFF	TGTGCCAGCAGCTTAGGGACTCCGGAGTACAATGAGCAGTTCTTC
TRBV14	.	TRBJ1-2	CASSLTGTGYGYTF	TGTGCCAGCAGCTTGACCGGGACGGGCTATGGCTACACCTTC
TRBV28	.	TRBJ2-7	CASRMAGSYEQYF	TGTGCCAGCCGTATGGCGGGATCCTACGAGCAGTACTTC
TRBV4-1	.	TRBJ2-7	CASSQVLLGDYEQYF	TGCGCCAGCAGCCAAGTCCTCTTAGGAGACTACGAGCAGTACTTC
TRBV29-1	TRBD1	TRBJ2-5	CSVVRGRGRETQYF	TGCAGCGTTGTTAGGGGCAGGGGGCGAGAGACCCAGTACTTC
TRBV15	TRBD2	TRBJ2-3	CATSIGTSGRSTDTQYF	TGTGCCACCAGCATCGGAACAAGCGGGAGAAGCACAGATACGCAGTATTTT